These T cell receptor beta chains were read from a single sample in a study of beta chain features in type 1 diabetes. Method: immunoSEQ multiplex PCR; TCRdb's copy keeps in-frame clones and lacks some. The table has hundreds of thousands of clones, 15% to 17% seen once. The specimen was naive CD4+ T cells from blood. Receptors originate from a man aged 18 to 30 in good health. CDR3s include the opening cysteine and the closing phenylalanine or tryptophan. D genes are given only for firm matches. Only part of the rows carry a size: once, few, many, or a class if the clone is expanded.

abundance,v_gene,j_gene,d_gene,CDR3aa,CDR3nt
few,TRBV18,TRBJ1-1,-,CASSPPRYLTVNTEAFF,TGTGCCAGCTCACCTCCGAGATACTTGACGGTGAACACTGAAGCTTTCTTT
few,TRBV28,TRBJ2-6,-,CASSGAFGTGANVLTF,TGTGCCAGCAGTGGGGCCTTTGGTACCGGGGCCAACGTCCTGACTTTC
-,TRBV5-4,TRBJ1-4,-,CASSLGGFNEKLFF,TGTGCCAGCAGCTTGGGTGGGTTTAATGAAAAACTGTTTTTT
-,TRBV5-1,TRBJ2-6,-,CASSLDQGRRSGANVLTF,TGCGCCAGCAGCTTGGATCAGGGGCGTCGCTCTGGGGCCAACGTCCTGACTTTC
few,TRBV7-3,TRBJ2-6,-,CASSLGRQAGANVLTF,TGTGCCAGCAGCTTAGGGAGACAGGCTGGGGCCAACGTCCTGACTTTC
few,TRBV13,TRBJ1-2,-,CASKFGRAGPNFSYGYTF,TGTGCCAGCAAGTTCGGTCGGGCTGGGCCAAACTTTTCCTATGGCTACACCTTC
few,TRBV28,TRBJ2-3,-,CASRGFTDTQYF,TGTGCCAGCAGGGGTTTCACAGATACGCAGTATTTT
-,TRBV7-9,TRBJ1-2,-,CASSLAGMNGYTF,TGTGCCAGCAGCTTAGCTGGCATGAATGGCTACACCTTC
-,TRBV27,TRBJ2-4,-,CASSPSDLAKNIQYF,TGTGCCAGCAGCCCTTCGGACCTAGCCAAAAACATTCAGTACTTC
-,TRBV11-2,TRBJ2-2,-,CASSLSGVSGELFF,TGTGCCAGCAGCTTATCAGGGGTCTCCGGGGAGCTGTTTTTT
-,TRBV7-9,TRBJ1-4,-,CASSVGRSTNEKLFF,TGTGCCAGCAGCGTGGGACGGTCAACTAATGAAAAACTGTTTTTT
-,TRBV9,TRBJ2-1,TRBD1,CASSARDRRNNEQFF,TGTGCCAGCAGCGCCCGGGACAGGAGAAACAATGAGCAGTTCTTC
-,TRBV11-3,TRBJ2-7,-,CASSLGSYEQYF,TGTGCCAGCAGCTTAGGCTCCTACGAGCAGTACTTC
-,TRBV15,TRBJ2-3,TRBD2,CATSREKREVTDTQYF,TGTGCCACCAGCAGAGAAAAGCGGGAGGTAACAGATACGCAGTATTTT
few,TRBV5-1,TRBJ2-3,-,CASSSQGSGDTQYF,TGCGCCAGCAGCTCCCAGGGTTCTGGAGATACGCAGTATTTT
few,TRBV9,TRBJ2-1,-,CASSVAPTSSYNEQFF,TGTGCCAGCAGCGTAGCGCCTACGAGCTCCTACAATGAGCAGTTCTTC
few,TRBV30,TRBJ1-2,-,CAWSFQANYGYTF,TGTGCCTGGAGTTTCCAAGCTAACTATGGCTACACCTTC
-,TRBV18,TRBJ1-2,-,CASSPAGANYGYTF,TGTGCCAGCTCACCCGCGGGGGCCAACTATGGCTACACCTTC
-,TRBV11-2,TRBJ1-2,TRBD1,CASSFPRQGVHYGYTF,TGTGCCAGCAGCTTTCCACGACAGGGGGTCCACTATGGCTACACCTTC
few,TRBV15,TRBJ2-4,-,CATSRGDMAKNIQYF,TGTGCCACCAGCAGGGGGGACATGGCCAAAAACATTCAGTACTTC
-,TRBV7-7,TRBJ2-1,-,CASSFSTTHEQFF,TGTGCCAGCAGCTTCTCTACTACGCATGAGCAGTTCTTC
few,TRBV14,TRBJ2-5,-,CASSQVGAGKQTQYF,TGTGCCAGCAGCCAAGTGGGGGCCGGGAAACAGACCCAGTACTTC
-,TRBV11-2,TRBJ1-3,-,CASSLPVVLRGNTIYF,TGTGCCAGCAGCTTACCCGTTGTGCTGAGAGGAAACACCATATATTTT
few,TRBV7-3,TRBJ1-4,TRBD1,CASSPQGGTNEKLFF,TGTGCCAGCAGCCCCCAGGGGGGAACTAATGAAAAACTGTTTTTT
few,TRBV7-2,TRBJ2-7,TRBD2,CASSLSSGVPYEQYF,TGTGCCAGCAGCTTATCTAGCGGGGTTCCCTACGAGCAGTACTTC
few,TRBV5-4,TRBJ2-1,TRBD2,CASSKTSGKYNEQFF,TGTGCCAGCAGCAAGACTAGCGGAAAATACAATGAGCAGTTCTTC
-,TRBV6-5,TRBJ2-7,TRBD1,CASRLLGQETYEQYF,TGTGCCAGCAGGTTATTGGGACAGGAGACCTACGAGCAGTACTTC
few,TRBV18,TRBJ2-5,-,CASSPSSGEETQYF,TGTGCCAGCTCACCATCCTCGGGGGAAGAGACCCAGTACTTC
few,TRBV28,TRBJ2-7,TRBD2,CASSTSGRGYEQYF,TGTGCCAGCAGTACTAGCGGGAGAGGCTACGAGCAGTACTTC
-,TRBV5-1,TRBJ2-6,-,CASSLQGPSGANVLTF,TGCGCCAGCAGCTTGCAGGGACCCTCTGGGGCCAACGTCCTGACTTTC
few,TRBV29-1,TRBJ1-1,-,CSVEDWEGRAFF,TGCAGCGTTGAAGATTGGGAGGGGAGGGCTTTCTTT
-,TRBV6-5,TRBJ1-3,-,CASSYSFRQVRNTIYF,TGTGCCAGCAGTTACTCGTTTCGCCAGGTTCGAAACACCATATATTTT